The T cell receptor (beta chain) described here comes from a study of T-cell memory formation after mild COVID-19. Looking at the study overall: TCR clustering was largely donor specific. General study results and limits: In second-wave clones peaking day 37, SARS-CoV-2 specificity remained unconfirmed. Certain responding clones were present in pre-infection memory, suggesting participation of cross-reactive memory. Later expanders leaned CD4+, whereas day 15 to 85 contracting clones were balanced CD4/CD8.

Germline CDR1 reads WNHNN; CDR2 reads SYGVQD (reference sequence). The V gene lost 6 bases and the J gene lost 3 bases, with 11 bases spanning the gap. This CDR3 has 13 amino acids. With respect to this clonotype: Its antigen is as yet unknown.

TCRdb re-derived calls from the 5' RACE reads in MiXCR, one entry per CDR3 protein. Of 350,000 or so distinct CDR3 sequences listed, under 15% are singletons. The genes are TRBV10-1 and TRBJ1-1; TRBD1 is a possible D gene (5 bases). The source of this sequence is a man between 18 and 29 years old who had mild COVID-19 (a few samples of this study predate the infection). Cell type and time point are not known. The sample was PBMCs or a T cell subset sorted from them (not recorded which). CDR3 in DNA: TGCGCCAGCAGCGGGGAGGGGCACACTGAAGCTTTCTTT. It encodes CASSGEGHTEAFF.